This T cell receptor (beta chain) appears in the sequencing data of a study of blood T cell repertoires in COVID-19. Study overall: PBMCs, B-cell-depleted T cells, or T cells were the source of the cDNA or gDNA that made up the material.

Participants in the exposed group had met a COVID-19 case in the 2 weeks before joining the study. The count of this clone is one. As processed by the authors: Amplification of reference gene primers provided the estimated nucleated cell counts. Here immunoSEQ multiplex PCR was the method, and the copy in TCRdb shows in-frame clones only, minus some. That table furnishes V, J and clone size, whereas the DNA furnished D and trimming. Of under 250,000 clones listed, over 80% are singletons. The sample comprised PBMCs or T cells enriched from blood (not recorded which). This clonotype originated in a woman in her thirties or forties who had been exposed to COVID-19.

This chain's CDR3 is CASSFQQNTEAFF. The CDR3 region has the DNA TGTGCCAGCAGCTTTCAACAGAACACTGAAGCTTTCTTT. V usage is TRBV5-4 and J usage is TRBJ1-1, with unresolved D. This CDR3 is 13 amino acids long. Germline CDR1 reads SGHNT; CDR2 reads YYREEE (reference sequence). Trimming took 2 bases from V and 1 from J, leaving 6 bases between them.